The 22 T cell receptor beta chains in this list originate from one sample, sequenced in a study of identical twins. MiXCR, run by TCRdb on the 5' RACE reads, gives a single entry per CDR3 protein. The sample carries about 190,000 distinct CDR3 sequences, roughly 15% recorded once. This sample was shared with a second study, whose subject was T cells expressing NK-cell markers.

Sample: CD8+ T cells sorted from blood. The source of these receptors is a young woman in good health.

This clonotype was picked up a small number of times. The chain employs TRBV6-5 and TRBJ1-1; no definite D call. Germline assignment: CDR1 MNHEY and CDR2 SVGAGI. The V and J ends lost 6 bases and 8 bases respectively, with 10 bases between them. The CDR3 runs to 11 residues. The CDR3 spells CASRRGVEAFF. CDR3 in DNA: TGTGCCAGCAGGCGGGGTGTCGAAGCTTTCTTT.

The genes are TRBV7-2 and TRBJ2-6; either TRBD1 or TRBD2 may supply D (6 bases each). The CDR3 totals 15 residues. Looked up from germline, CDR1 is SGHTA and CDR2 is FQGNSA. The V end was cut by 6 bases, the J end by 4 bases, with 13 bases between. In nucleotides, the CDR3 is TGTGCCAGCAGGCTAAGGGGGGCAGGGGCCAACGTCCTGACTTTC. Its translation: CASRLRGAGANVLTF.

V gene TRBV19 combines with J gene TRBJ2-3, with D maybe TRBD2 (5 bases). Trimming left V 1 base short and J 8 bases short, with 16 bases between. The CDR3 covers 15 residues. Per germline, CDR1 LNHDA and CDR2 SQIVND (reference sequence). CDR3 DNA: TGTGCCAGTAGTATAGGCCCTAGCTTATCATCTACGCAGTATTTT. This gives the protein CASSIGPSLSSTQYF. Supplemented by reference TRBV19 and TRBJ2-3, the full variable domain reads DGGITQSPKYLFRKEGQNVTLSCEQNLNHDAMYWYRQDPGQGLRLIYYSQIVNDFQKGDIAEGYSVSREKKESFPLTVTSAQKNPTAFYLCASSIGPSLSSTQYFGPGTRLTVL.

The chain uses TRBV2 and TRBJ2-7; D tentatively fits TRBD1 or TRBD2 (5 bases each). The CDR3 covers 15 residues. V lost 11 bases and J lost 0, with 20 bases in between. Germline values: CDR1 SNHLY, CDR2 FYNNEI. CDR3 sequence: CAAMIRGRGSYEQYF. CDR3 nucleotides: TGTGCCGCAATGATCCGGGGAAGGGGCTCCTACGAGCAGTACTTC.

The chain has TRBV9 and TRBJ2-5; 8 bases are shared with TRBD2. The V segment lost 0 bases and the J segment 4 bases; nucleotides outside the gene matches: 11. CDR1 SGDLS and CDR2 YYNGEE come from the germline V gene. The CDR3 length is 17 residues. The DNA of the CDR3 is TGTGCCAGCAGCGTAGCGACCAGCGGGAGTGTTGGAGAGACCCAGTACTTC. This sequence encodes CASSVATSGSVGETQYF.

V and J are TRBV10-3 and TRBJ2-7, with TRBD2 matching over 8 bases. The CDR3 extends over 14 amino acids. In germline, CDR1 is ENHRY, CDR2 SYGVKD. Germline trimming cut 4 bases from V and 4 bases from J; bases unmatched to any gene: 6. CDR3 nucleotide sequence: TGTGCCATCAGTGCGGCGGGAGGCAAGTACGAGCAGTACTTC. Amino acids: CAISAAGGKYEQYF.

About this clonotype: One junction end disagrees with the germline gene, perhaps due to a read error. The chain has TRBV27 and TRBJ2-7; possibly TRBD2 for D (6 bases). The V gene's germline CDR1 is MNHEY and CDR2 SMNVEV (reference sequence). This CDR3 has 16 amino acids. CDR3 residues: CASSLSPTGTHYEQYF. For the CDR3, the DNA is TGTGCCAGCAGTCTATCTCCGACCGGGACTCACTACGAGCAGTACTTC.

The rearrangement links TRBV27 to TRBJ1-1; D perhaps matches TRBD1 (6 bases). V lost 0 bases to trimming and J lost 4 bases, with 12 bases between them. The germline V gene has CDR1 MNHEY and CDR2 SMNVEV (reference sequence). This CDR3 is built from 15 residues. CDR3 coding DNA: TGTGCCAGCAGTTTATCGCAGGGGTTGACCACTGAAGCTTTCTTT. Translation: CASSLSQGLTTEAFF.

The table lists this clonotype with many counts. Written as DNA, the CDR3 is TGTGCCAGCAGCGACTCTTTGGGGTCTAACACTGAAGCTTTCTTT. As protein: CASSDSLGSNTEAFF. The chain joins TRBV3-1 to TRBJ1-1; D gene uncertain. Deletions cut 5 bases from V and 2 bases from J, with 15 bases between. The CDR3 runs to 15 residues. Germline CDR1 and CDR2: LGHDT and YNNKEL (reference sequence).

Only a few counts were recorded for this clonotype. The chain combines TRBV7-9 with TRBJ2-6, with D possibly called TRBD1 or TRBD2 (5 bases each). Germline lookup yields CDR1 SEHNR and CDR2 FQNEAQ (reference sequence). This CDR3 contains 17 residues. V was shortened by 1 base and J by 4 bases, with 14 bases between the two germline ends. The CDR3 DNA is TGTGCCAGCAGCTTAGGCTCTCAGGGAGTCGGGGCCAACGTCCTGACTTTC. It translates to CASSLGSQGVGANVLTF.

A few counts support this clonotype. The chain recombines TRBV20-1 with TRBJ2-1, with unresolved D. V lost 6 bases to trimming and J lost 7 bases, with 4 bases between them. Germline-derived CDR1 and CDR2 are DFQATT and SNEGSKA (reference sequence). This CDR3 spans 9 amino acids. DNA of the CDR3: TGCAGTGCCGCGAATGAGCAGTTCTTC. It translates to CSAANEQFF.

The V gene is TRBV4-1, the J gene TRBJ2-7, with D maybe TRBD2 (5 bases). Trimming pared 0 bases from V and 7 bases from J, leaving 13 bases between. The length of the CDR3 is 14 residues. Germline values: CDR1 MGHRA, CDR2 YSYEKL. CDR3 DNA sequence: TGCGCCAGCAGCCAAGATTCGACGGGCGGGGAGCAGTACTTC. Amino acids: CASSQDSTGGEQYF.

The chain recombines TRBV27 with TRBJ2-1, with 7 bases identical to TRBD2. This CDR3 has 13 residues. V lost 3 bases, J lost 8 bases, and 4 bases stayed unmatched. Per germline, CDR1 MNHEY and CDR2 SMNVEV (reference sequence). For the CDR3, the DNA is TGTGCCAGCAGTTTGGATGGGAGGGATGAGCAGTTCTTC. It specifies CASSLDGRDEQFF.

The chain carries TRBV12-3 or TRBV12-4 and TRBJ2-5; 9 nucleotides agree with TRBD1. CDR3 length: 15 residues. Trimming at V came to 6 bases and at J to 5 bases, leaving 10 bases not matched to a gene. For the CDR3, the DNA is TGTGCCAGCAGCCCCGGGACAGGGCGGGGGGAGACCCAGTACTTC. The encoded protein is CASSPGTGRGETQYF.

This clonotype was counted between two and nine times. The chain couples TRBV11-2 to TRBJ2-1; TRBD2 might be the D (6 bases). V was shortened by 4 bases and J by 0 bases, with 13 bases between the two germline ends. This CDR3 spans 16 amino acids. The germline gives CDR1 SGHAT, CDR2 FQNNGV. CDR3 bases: TGTGCCAGCAGCTCGCTCGGGGGAAGCTCCTACAATGAGCAGTTCTTC. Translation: CASSSLGGSSYNEQFF.

CDR3: CASGQGRTYEQYF. The CDR3 bases are TGTGCCAGCGGACAGGGTCGGACCTACGAGCAGTACTTC. The rearrangement uses TRBV7-9 and TRBJ2-7; 8 nucleotides align to TRBD1. This CDR3 is built from 13 residues. The V gene's germline CDR1 is SEHNR and CDR2 FQNEAQ (reference sequence). Germline trimming cut 8 bases from V and 2 bases from J; bases unmatched to any gene: 5.

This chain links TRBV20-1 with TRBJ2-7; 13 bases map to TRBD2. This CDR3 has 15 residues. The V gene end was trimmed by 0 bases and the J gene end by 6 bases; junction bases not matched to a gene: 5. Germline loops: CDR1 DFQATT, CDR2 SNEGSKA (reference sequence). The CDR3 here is CSARDIGTSGTEQYF. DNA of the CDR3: TGCAGTGCTAGAGATATTGGGACTAGCGGGACCGAGCAGTACTTC.

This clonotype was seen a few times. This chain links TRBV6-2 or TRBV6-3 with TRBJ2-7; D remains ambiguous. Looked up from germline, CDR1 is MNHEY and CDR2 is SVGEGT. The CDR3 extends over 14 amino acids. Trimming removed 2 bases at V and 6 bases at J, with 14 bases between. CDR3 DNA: TGTGCCAGCAGTTACACTCCAGCCAGGAGCGAGCAGTACTTC. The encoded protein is CASSYTPARSEQYF.

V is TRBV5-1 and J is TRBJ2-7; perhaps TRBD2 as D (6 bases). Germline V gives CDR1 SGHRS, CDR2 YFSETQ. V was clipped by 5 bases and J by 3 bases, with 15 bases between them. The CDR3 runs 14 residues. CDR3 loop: CASRRRSGLYEQYF. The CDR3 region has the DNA TGCGCCAGCAGGCGTCGTAGCGGACTCTACGAGCAGTACTTC. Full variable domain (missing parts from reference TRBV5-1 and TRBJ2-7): KAGVTQTPRYLIKTRGQQVTLSCSPISGHRSVSWYQQTPGQGLQFLFEYFSETQRNKGNFPGRFSGRQFSNSRSEMNVSTLELGDSALYLCASRRRSGLYEQYFGPGTRLTVT.

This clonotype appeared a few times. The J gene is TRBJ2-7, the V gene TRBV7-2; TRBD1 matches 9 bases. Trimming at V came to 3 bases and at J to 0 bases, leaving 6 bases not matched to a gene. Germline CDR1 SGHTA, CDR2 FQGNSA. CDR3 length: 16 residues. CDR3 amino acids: CASSFPRDRVSYEQYF. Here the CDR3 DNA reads TGTGCCAGCAGCTTCCCCAGGGACAGGGTCTCCTACGAGCAGTACTTC.

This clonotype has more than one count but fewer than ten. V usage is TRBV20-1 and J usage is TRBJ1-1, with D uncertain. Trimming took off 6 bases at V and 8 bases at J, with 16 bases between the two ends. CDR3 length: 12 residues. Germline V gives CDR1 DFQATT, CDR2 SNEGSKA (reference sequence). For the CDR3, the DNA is TGCAGTGCCACTAACGACGGTAAAGAAGCTTTCTTT. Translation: CSATNDGKEAFF.

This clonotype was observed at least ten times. CDR3 protein: CASSLHSTYEQYF. The CDR3 DNA follows: TGCGCCAGCAGCTTGCACAGCACCTACGAGCAGTACTTC. The chain employs TRBV5-1 and TRBJ2-7; no clear D gene. The CDR3 is made up of 13 amino acids. Germline V lookup: CDR1 SGHRS, CDR2 YFSETQ. V was cut by 1 base and J by 2 bases, with 7 bases left in between.